These 7 T cell receptor beta chains share one sample of origin, sequenced in a study of T cell responses to AZD1222 COVID-19 vaccine. The assay was immunoSEQ multiplex PCR, and TCRdb's table has in-frame clones only and misses some. The repertoire includes roughly 120,000 clones, about 94% of them detected once, and about 3.1% sits in the top ten. The starting material was peripheral blood, obtained 28 days after the second AZD1222 dose. Source of these receptors: an adult who received the AZD1222 COVID-19 vaccine.

J is TRBJ2-7 and V is TRBV7-9, with D unclear. The CDR3 extends over 12 amino acids. V lost 5 bases, J lost 7 bases, and 12 bases lay in between. Germline lookup yields CDR1 SEHNR and CDR2 FQNEAQ (reference sequence). The CDR3 is CASSDERVEQYF. CDR3 coding DNA: TGTGCCAGCAGCGACGAAAGGGTAGAGCAGTACTTC.

The chain uses TRBV5-4 and TRBJ1-3; a possible D gene is TRBD1 (6 bases). Trimming pared 1 base from V and 2 bases from J, leaving 13 bases between. From germline, CDR1 is SGHNT and CDR2 YYREEE (reference sequence). The CDR3 has 16 residues. The CDR3 bases are TGTGCCAGCAGCTTGTATGGGGGGCGAACTGGAAACACCATATATTTT. Translated: CASSLYGGRTGNTIYF.

This clone was seen a single time. The chain's CDR3 is CASSAVGVGEAFF. CDR3 nucleotide sequence: TGTGCCAGCAGCGCCGTTGGGGTGGGCGAAGCTTTCTTT. The rearrangement joins TRBV9 to TRBJ1-1; D remains unclear. Germline CDR1 reads SGDLS; CDR2 reads YYNGEE. CDR3 length: 13 amino acids. The germline V and J ends were trimmed by 3 bases and 8 bases, with 14 bases remaining between them.

The rearrangement joins TRBV5-6 to TRBJ1-3, with unresolved D. With 2 bases removed from V and 0 bases from J, the gap between germline ends came to 9 bases. This CDR3 has 15 residues. Germline CDR1 SGHDT, CDR2 YYEEEE. The CDR3 sequence is CASSLGVSSGNTIYF. In DNA, the CDR3 is TGTGCCAGCAGCTTAGGCGTAAGCTCTGGAAACACCATATATTTT.

The chain links TRBV19 to TRBJ1-5, with D uncertain. From germline, CDR1 is LNHDA and CDR2 SQIVND (reference sequence). V was cut by 0 bases and J by 3 bases, with 15 bases left in between. The CDR3 extends over 17 amino acids. In nucleotides, the CDR3 is TGTGCCAGTAGTATAGATCCCCCTCGGCGGTTCAATCAGCCCCAGCATTTT. Its translation is CASSIDPPRRFNQPQHF.

The chain recombines TRBV29-1 with TRBJ2-7, with D maybe TRBD1 (5 bases). Trimming removed 2 bases from V and 3 bases from J, with 8 bases in between. The CDR3 sequence is 12 residues long. Germline V gives CDR1 SQVTM, CDR2 ANQGSEA. CDR3 loop: CSVEWQGYEQYF. The CDR3 DNA reads TGCAGCGTTGAATGGCAGGGCTACGAGCAGTACTTC.

The genes are TRBV14 and TRBJ1-3; D gene unclear. The CDR3 runs to 12 residues. CDR1 and CDR2 (germline): SGHDN, FVKESK. Trimming took off 6 bases at V and 1 base at J, with 4 bases between the two ends. In DNA, the CDR3 is TGTGCCAGCAGTCGATCTGGAAACACCATATATTTT. This gives the protein CASSRSGNTIYF. Together with reference TRBV14 and TRBJ1-3, the CDR3 gives the full variable domain: EAGVTQFPSHSVIEKGQTVTLRCDPISGHDNLYWYRRVMGKEIKFLLHFVKESKQDESGMPNNRFLAERTGGTYSTLKVQPAELEDSGVYFCASSRSGNTIYFGEGSWLTVV.